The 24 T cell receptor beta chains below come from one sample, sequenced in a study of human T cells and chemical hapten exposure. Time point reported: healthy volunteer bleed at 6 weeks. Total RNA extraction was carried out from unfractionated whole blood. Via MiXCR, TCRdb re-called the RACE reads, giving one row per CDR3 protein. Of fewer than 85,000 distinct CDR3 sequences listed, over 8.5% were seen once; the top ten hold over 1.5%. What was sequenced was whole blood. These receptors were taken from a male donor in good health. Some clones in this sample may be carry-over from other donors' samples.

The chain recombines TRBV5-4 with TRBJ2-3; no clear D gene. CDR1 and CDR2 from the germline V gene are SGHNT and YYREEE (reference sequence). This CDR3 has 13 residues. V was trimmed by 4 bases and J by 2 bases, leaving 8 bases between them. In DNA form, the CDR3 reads TGTGCCAGCAGCGCCGTAGTCACAGATACGCAGTATTTT. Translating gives CASSAVVTDTQYF.

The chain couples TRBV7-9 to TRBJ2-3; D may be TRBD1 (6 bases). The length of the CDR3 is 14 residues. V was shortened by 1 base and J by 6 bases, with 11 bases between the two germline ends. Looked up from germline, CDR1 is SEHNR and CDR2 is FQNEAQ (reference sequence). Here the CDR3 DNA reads TGTGCCAGCAGCTTAGTACAGGGAGCCGATACGCAGTATTTT. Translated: CASSLVQGADTQYF.

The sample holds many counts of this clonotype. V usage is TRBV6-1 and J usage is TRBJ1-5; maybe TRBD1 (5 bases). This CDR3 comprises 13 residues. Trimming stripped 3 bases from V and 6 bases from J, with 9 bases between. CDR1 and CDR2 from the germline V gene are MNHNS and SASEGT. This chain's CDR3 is CASSDGGFQPQHF. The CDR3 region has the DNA TGTGCCAGCAGTGATGGGGGATTTCAGCCCCAGCATTTT.

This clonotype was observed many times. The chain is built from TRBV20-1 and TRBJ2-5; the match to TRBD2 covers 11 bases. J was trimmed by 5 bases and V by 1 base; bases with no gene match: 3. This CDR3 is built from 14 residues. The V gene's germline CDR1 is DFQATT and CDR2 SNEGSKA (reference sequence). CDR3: CSARVSGGAETQYF. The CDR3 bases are TGCAGTGCTAGAGTTAGCGGGGGGGCCGAGACCCAGTACTTC.

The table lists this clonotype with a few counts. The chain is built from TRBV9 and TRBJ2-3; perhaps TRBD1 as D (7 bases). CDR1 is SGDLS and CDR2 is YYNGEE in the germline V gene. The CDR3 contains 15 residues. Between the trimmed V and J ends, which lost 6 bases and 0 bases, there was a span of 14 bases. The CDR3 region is CASTLTGTSTDTQYF. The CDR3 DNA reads TGTGCCAGCACCCTGACAGGGACTAGCACAGATACGCAGTATTTT.

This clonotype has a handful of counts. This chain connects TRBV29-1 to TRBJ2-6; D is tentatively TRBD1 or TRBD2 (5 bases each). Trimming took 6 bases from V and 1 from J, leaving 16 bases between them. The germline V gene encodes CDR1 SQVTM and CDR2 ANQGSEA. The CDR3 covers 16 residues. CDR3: CSVGVPGMSGANVLTF. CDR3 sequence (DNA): TGCAGCGTGGGGGTTCCGGGTATGTCTGGGGCCAACGTCCTGACTTTC.

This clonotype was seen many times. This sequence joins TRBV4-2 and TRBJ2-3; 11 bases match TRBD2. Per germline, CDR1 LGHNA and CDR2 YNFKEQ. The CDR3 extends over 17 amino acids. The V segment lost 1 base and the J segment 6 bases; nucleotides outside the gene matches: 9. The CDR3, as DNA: TGTGCCAGCAGCCAAGGATCCCTAGCGGGGGGAGGCGATACGCAGTATTTT. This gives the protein CASSQGSLAGGGDTQYF.

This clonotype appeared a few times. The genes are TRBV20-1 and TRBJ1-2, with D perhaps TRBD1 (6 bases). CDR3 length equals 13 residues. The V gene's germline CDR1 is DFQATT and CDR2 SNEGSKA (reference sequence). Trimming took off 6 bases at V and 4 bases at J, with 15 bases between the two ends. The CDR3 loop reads CSAERTASYGYTF. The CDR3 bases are TGCAGTGCCGAGAGGACAGCTTCCTATGGCTACACCTTC.

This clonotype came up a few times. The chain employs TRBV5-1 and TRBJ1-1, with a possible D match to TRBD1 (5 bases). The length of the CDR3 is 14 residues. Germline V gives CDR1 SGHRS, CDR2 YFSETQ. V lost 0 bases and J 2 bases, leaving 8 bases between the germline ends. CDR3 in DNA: TGCGCCAGCAGCTTGGGGGGCAGCAACACTGAAGCTTTCTTT. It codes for CASSLGGSNTEAFF.

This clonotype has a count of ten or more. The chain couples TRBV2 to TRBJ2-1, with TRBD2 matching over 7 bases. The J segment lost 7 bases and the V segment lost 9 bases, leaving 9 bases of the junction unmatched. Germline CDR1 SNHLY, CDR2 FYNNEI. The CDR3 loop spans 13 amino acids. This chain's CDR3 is CARPPGLVNEQFF. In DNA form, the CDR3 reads TGTGCCAGACCCCCCGGACTAGTAAATGAGCAGTTCTTC.

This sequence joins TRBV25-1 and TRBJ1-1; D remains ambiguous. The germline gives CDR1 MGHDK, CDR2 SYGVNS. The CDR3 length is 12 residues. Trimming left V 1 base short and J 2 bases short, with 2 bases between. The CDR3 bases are TGTGCCAGCAGTGAATCTAACACTGAAGCTTTCTTT. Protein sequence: CASSESNTEAFF.

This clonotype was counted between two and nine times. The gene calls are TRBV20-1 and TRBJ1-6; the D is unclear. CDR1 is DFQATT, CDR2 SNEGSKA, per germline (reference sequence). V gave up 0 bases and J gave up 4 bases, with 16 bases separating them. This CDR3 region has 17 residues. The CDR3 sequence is CSARDQETNLYNSPLHF. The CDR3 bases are TGCAGTGCTAGAGATCAGGAAACGAACTTATATAATTCACCCCTCCACTTT.

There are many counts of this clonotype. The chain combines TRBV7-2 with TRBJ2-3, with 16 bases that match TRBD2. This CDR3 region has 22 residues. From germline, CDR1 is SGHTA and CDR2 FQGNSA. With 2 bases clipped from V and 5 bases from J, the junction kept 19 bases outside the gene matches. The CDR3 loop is CASSLKFYSGLAGGPFEDTQYF. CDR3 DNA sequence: TGTGCCAGCAGCTTAAAGTTCTATTCGGGACTAGCGGGAGGGCCTTTTGAAGATACGCAGTATTTT.

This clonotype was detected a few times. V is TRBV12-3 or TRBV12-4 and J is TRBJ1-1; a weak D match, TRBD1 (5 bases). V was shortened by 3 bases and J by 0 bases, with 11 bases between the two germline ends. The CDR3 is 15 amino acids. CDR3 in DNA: TGTGCCAGCAGTTTCCCACCGGGGGTGAACACTGAAGCTTTCTTT. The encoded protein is CASSFPPGVNTEAFF.

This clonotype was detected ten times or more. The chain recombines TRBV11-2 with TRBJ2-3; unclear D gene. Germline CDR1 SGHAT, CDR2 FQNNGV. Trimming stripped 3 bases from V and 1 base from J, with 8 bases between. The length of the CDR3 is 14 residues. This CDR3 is CASSLGGGTDTQYF. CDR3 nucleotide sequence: TGTGCCAGCAGCTTGGGCGGAGGCACAGATACGCAGTATTTT.

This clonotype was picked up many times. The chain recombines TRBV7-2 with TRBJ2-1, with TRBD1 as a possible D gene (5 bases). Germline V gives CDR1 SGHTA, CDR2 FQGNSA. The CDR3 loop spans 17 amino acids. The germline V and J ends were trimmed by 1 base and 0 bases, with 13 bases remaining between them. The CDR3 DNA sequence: TGTGCCAGCAGCTTAGTAACAGGAAGCCGCTCCTACAATGAGCAGTTCTTC. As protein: CASSLVTGSRSYNEQFF.

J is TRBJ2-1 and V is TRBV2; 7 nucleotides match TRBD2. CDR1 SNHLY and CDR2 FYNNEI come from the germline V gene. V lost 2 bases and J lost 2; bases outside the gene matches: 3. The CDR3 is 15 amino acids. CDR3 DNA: TGTGCCAGCAGTGAACGGCTAGCGGCCTACAATGAGCAGTTCTTC. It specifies CASSERLAAYNEQFF.

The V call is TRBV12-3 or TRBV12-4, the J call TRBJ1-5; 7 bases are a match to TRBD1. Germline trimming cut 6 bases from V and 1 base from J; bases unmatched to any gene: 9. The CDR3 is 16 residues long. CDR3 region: CASRGGGTESNQPQHF. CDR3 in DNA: TGTGCCAGCAGAGGGGGAGGGACAGAGAGCAATCAGCCCCAGCATTTT.

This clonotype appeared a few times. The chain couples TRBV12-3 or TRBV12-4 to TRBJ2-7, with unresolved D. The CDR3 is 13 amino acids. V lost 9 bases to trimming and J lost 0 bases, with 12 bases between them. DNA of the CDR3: TGTGCCAGTAGAGAGTCGGACTCCTACGAGCAGTACTTC. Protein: CASRESDSYEQYF.

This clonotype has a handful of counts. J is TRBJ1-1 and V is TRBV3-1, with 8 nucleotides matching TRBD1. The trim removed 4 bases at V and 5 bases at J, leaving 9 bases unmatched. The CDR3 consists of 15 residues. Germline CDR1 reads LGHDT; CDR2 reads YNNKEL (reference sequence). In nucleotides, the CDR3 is TGTGCCAGCAGCCGACGCACAGGGGGAGGGACTGAAGCTTTCTTT. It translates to CASSRRTGGGTEAFF.

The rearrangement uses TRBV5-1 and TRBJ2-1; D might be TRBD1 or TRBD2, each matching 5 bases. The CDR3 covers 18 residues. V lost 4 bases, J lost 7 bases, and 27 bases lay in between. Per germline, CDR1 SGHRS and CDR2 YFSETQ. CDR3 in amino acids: CASSQLRDRDPAGNEQFF. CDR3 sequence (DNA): TGCGCCAGCAGCCAACTCCGGGACCGGGACCCCGCTGGGAATGAGCAGTTCTTC.

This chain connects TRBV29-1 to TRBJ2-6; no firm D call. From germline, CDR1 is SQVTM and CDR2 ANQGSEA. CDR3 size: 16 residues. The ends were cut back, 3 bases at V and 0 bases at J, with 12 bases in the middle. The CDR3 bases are TGCAGCGTTGAGGAATCCAGCGTCTCTGGGGCCAACGTCCTGACTTTC. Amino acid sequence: CSVEESSVSGANVLTF.

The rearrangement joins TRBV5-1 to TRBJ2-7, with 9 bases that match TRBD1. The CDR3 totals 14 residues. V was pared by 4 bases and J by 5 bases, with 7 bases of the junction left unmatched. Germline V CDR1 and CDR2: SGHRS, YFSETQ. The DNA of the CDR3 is TGCGCCAGCAGCATTACGGGACAGGGCAACGAGCAGTACTTC. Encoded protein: CASSITGQGNEQYF.

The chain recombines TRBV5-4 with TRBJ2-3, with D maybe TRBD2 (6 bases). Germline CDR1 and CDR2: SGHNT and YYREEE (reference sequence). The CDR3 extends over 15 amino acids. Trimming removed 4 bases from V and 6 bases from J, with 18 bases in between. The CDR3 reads CASSPQTRDFDTQYF. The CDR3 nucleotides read TGTGCCAGCAGCCCCCAGACTAGGGATTTCGATACGCAGTATTTT.